The rows below give T cell receptor beta chains drawn from one sample of a study of molecular identifiers for immune sequencing clone quantification. TCRdb re-analysed the PCR reads in MiXCR, keeping a single row per CDR3 protein. Of just under 650,000 distinct CDR3 sequences detected, approximately 20% appear once; the ten largest clones hold 0.7% to 1%. The sequenced sample consisted of naive CD8+ T cells from blood, with Jurkat cell RNA spiked in. Receptors originate from a human donor in good health. Some libraries in this study had Jurkat cell RNA spiked in. Both conserved end residues are part of each CDR3. D genes are given only for firm matches. Not every row has a clone size; where given, it reads once, few, many or a size class.

>NA|TRBJ2-7|NA|TRBV5-8
TGTGCCAGCAGCTTGGGAGGATCCTACGAGCTGTACTTC
CASSLGGSYELYF
>NA|TRBJ2-7|NA|TRBV27
TGTGCCAGCAGTTTCAGGGGTATGAAGTCCTACGAGCAGTACTTC
CASSFRGMKSYEQYF
>NA|TRBJ2-7|TRBD2|TRBV7-6
TGTGCCAGCAGCTTAGATCGCGGGGGTGCCCCCTACGAGCAGTACTTC
CASSLDRGGAPYEQYF
>many|TRBJ2-3|NA|TRBV30
TGTGCCTGGAGAACTGAGGTTACAGATACGCAGTATTTT
CAWRTEVTDTQYF
>NA|TRBJ1-1|NA|TRBV4-3
TGCGCCAGCAGCCAAGAGGCTGGATCACTCAACACTGAAGCTTTCTTT
CASSQEAGSLNTEAFF
>many|TRBJ2-3|TRBD2|TRBV6-2/TRBV6-3
TGTGCCAGCAGTTACCAAGGACTAGATGGGACAGATACGCAGTATTTT
CASSYQGLDGTDTQYF
>NA|TRBJ2-1|TRBD2|TRBV29-1
TGCAGCCTCGTCGTAGTGGGGACTAGCGGTGACGGGGTGGATGAGCAGTTCTTC
CSLVVVGTSGDGVDEQFF
>NA|TRBJ2-3|TRBD1|TRBV9
TGTGCCAGCGGCCCGGGGACAGGGGGCGCCGATACGCAGTATTTT
CASGPGTGGADTQYF
>many|TRBJ2-3|TRBD1|TRBV6-2/TRBV6-3
TGTGCCAGCAACGTTACGGGACAGGGTTGGGATACGCAGTATTTT
CASNVTGQGWDTQYF
>many|TRBJ1-5|NA|TRBV6-5
TGTGCCAGCAGCAACCTGGGCGTCGCGCAACAGCCCCAGCATTTT
CASSNLGVAQQPQHF
>many|TRBJ2-3|NA|TRBV7-2
TGTGCCAGCAGCGAACTTAGCACAGATACGCAGTATTTT
CASSELSTDTQYF
>many|TRBJ1-1|NA|TRBV4-1
TGCGCCAGCAGCCAAAGCCAGATGAACACTGAAGCTTTCTTT
CASSQSQMNTEAFF
>NA|TRBJ2-1|TRBD2|TRBV6-2/TRBV6-3
TGTGCCAGCAGTTACGGGACTAGCGGTGACCCTGGCAATGAGCAGTTCTTC
CASSYGTSGDPGNEQFF
>many|TRBJ2-3|NA|TRBV3-1
TGTGCCAGCAGCCCAGTAGCGGAGGGCCCAGATACGCAGTATTTT
CASSPVAEGPDTQYF
>NA|TRBJ1-1|TRBD1|TRBV10-3
TGTGCCATCACTTCTGACAGGGAATTGGATGAAGCTTTCTTT
CAITSDRELDEAFF
>many|TRBJ1-1|NA|TRBV20-1
TGCAGTGCTAGTTCGGCCAGCACTGAAGCTTTCTTT
CSASSASTEAFF
>many|TRBJ2-7|TRBD1|TRBV25-1
TGTGCCAGCAGTGGGACAGGGAAAAGCGAAAGATCCTACGAGCAGTACTTC
CASSGTGKSERSYEQYF
>many|TRBJ2-3|NA|TRBV12-3/TRBV12-4
TGTGCCAGCAGTTTAAACCACGCTAGCACAGATACGCAGTATTTT
CASSLNHASTDTQYF
>many|TRBJ2-5|NA|TRBV6-5
TGTGCCAGCAGTCGACTAGACCAAGAGACCCAGTACTTC
CASSRLDQETQYF
>many|TRBJ2-1|NA|TRBV30
TGTGCCTGGACACCCCCCTACAATGAGCAGTTCTTC
CAWTPPYNEQFF
>many|TRBJ1-5|TRBD1|TRBV5-6
TGTGCCAGCAGCTTGGAGGGACAGGGCGAGCCCCAGCATTTT
CASSLEGQGEPQHF
>many|TRBJ2-7|TRBD1|TRBV7-9
TGTGCCAGCAGCTCCGACAGGGGGGTCTACGAGCAGTACTTC
CASSSDRGVYEQYF
>many|TRBJ2-3|NA|TRBV6-5
TGTGCCAGCAGTTTACTTCCGGACTCACCTCTCACAGATACGCAGTATTTT
CASSLLPDSPLTDTQYF
>NA|TRBJ2-1|NA|TRBV27
TGTGCCAGCACCTCGCCCGTTGCCTACAATGCGCAGTTCTTC
CASTSPVAYNAQFF
>many|TRBJ2-2|NA|TRBV19
TGTGCCAGTAACGAGGCTAGATTGAACACCGGGGAGCTGTTTTTT
CASNEARLNTGELFF
>many|TRBJ1-1|NA|TRBV4-1
TGCGCCAGCAGCCAACAGATGGCTGACCTGAACACTGAAGCTTTCTTT
CASSQQMADLNTEAFF
>many|TRBJ2-5|TRBD2|TRBV7-4
TGTGCCAGCAGCTTAGAATCGGGAGGGGAGACCCAGTACTTC
CASSLESGGETQYF
>few|TRBJ2-1|NA|TRBV7-9
TGTGCCACTCTCATAGGGGATTTC
CATLIGDF
>once|TRBJ2-4|NA|TRBV12-3/TRBV12-4
TGTGCCAGCGGTTTGGCCCGGACACCCCAAGGGAACATTCAGTACTTC
CASGLARTPQGNIQYF
>many|TRBJ2-3|NA|TRBV12-3/TRBV12-4
TGTGCCAGCAGTTTATCACTAACACGTTCTGATACGCAGTATTTT
CASSLSLTRSDTQYF
>many|TRBJ1-1|NA|TRBV7-9
TGTGCCAGCAGCCCCTCTTGGAACACTGAAGCTTTCTTT
CASSPSWNTEAFF
>few|TRBJ2-2|NA|TRBV6-2/TRBV6-3
TGTGCCAGCAGTTACATCCCGTTCTTTGAGGGGGCGAACACCGGGGAGCTGTTTTTT
CASSYIPFFEGANTGELFF
>NA|TRBJ2-7|TRBD2|TRBV28
TGTGCCAGCAGTTTTTTAGCTAGCGGGACTCGCGAGCAGTACTTC
CASSFLASGTREQYF
>NA|TRBJ2-3|NA|TRBV20-1
TGCAGTGCTAGAGAGGGAGCTACAAGCTCCTCTAGCACAGATACGCAGTATTTT
CSAREGATSSSSTDTQYF
>NA|TRBJ1-1|NA|TRBV19
TGTGCCAGTAGAACGGTTGAACAAGGTTTAGGAGCTTTCTTT
CASRTVEQGLGAFF
>few|TRBJ1-1|NA|TRBV3-2
TGTGCCAGCAGCCAAGGTGAGATCGGGGGGACCACTGAAGCTTTCTTT
CASSQGEIGGTTEAFF
>NA|TRBJ2-5|TRBD2|TRBV30
TGTGCCTGGAGGTTTGCGGGGGGGCACCAAGAGACCCAGTACTTC
CAWRFAGGHQETQYF